This T cell receptor beta chain stems from a study of cytomegalovirus exposure and HLA in healthy donors. Comments on this clone: Its target is unknown.

The CDR3 contains 13 residues. Germline loops: CDR1 SNHLY, CDR2 FYNNEI. With 4 bases clipped from V and 7 bases from J, the junction kept 3 bases outside the gene matches. PCR involved 60 Vbeta and 13 Jbeta primers. TCRdb's copy holds only in-frame clones and misses some; the assay was immunoSEQ multiplex PCR. The sample consists of approximately 190,000 clones, around 86% of them appearing once. Overall study results and limits: Sequencing likely produced, as an artifact, a cluster of highly shared sequence variants. TCR beta V- and J-gene trimming was later associated with a missense DCLRE1C variant.

The clonotype was recovered from a man aged 40-55 years in good health and CMV-seropositive. V is TRBV2 and J is TRBJ2-2, with 7 bases fitting TRBD2. Sequenced sample: PBMCs. CDR3 sequence reads: CASSGEGNGELFF. The CDR3, as DNA: TGTGCCAGCAGTGGGGAGGGAAACGGGGAGCTGTTTTTT.